This T cell receptor (beta chain) appears in the sequencing data of a study of early stage breast cancer tumors. Study background: ER+/PR+/HER2- status applied to about 70% of the 16 invasive breast tumors.

Blood replicates held 0.5 ug DNA, tumor or normal breast roughly 1.5 ug, two each. Sequencing used immunoSEQ multiplex PCR; TCRdb keeps in-frame clones, though not all of them. The sample carries about 63,000 clones, around 80% recorded once. This clone was picked up a small number of times. Trimming left V 2 bases short and J 5 bases short, with 15 bases between. This CDR3 comprises 15 residues. In germline, CDR1 is LNHDA, CDR2 SQIVND (reference sequence). The sequence came from a young adult with breast cancer. Sample: blood. The V gene is TRBV19, the J gene TRBJ1-2; D may be TRBD1 (6 bases). Written as DNA, the CDR3 is TGTGCCAGTAGTATACCTGGACAGCGGGGATATGGCTACACCTTC. It codes for CASSIPGQRGYGYTF.